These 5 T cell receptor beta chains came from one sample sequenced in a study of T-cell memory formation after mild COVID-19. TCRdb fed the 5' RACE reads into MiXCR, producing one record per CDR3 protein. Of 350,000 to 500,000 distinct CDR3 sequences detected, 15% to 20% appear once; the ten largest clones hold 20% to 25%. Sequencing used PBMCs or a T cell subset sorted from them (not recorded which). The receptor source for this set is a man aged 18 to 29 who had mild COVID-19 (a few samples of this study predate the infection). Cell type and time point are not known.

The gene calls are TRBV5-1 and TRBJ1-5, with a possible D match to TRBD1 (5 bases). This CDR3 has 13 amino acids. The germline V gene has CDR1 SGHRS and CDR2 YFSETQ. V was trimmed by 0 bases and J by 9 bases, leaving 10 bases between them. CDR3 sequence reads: CASSLAGSGPQHF. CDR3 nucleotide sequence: TGCGCCAGCAGCTTGGCAGGGTCCGGGCCCCAGCATTTT.

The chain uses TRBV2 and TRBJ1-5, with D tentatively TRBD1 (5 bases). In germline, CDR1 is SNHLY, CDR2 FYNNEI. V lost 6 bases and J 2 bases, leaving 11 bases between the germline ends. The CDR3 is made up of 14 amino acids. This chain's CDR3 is CASRRDVGNQPQHF. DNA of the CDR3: TGTGCCAGCAGAAGGGACGTTGGCAATCAGCCCCAGCATTTT.

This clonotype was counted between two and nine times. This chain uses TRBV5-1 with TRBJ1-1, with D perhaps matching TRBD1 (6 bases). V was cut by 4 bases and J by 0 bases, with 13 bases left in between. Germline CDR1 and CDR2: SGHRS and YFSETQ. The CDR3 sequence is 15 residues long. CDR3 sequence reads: CASSLGQIMNTEAFF. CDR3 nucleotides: TGCGCCAGCAGCCTCGGACAGATTATGAACACTGAAGCTTTCTTT.

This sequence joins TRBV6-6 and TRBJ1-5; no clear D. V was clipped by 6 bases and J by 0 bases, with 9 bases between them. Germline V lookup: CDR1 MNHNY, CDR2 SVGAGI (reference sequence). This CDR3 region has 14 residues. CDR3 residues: CASSKSDSNQPQHF. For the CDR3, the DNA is TGTGCCAGCAGCAAGTCGGATAGCAATCAGCCCCAGCATTTT.

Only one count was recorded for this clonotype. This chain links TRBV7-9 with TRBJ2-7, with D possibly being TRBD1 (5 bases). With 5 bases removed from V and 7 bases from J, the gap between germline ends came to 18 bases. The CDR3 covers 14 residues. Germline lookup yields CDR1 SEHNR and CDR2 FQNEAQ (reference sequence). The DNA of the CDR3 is TGTGCCAGCAGCCCGACAGCCACTACGAGAGAGCAGTACTTC. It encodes CASSPTATTREQYF.